Below, one TCR beta chain is given with its context. Its antigen is as yet unknown. The data were produced by immunoSEQ multiplex PCR, yet TCRdb's version contains in-frame clones alone and is incomplete. This sample yields under 2,500,000 clones, of which about 94% are seen a single time; roughly 0.13% belongs to the top ten. This sample stems from a study of shared clonotypes between healthy human individuals. In the study overall: Serving as donors were two women and a few men, whose ages spanned 18 to 49. Overall study findings and caveats: Generally, naive subsets (rather than memory subsets) showed larger estimated richness. An anticipated effect of sequencing depth on clonotype sharing among donors was recognized. The generation probabilities recorded for non-shared clonotypes fell below those of clonotypes shared by all four donors.

The V and J ends lost 6 bases and 6 bases respectively, with 6 bases between them. The germline CDR1 and CDR2 sequences are SQVTM and ANQGSEA. The CDR3 totals 10 residues. J is TRBJ2-1 and V is TRBV29-1, with D hard to call. Input material: naive CD4+ T cells sorted from blood. As to subset: CD45RA+ positively selected. The sequence came from a man younger than 35 in good health. The CDR3 loop is CSVVVNEQFF. CDR3 nucleotide sequence: TGCAGCGTGGTGGTCAATGAGCAGTTCTTC.